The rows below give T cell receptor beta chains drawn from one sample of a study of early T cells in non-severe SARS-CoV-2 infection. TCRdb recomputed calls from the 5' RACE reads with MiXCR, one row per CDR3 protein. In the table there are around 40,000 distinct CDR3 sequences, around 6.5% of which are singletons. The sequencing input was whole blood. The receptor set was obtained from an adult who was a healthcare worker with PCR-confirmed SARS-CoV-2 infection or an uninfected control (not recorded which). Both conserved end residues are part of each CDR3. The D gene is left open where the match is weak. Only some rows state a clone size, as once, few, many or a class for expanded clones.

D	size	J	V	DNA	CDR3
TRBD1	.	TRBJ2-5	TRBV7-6	TGTGCCAGCAGCCCCGGGACAGGGGAGTCAGAGACCCAGTACTTC	CASSPGTGESETQYF
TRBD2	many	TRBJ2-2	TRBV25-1	TGTGCCAGCAGTCGTGGGGGGGCCGGGGAGCTGTTTTTT	CASSRGGAGELFF
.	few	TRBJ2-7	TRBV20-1	TGCAGTGCTAGAGATCCCGATAGGGGTTACGAGCAGTACTTC	CSARDPDRGYEQYF
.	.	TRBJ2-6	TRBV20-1	TGCAGTGCTAGAGTACAGGGGGCCAACGTCCTGACTTTC	CSARVQGANVLTF
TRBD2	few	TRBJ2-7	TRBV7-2	TGTGCCAGCAGCTTGACTAGCGGGGTATCCTACGAGCAGTACTTC	CASSLTSGVSYEQYF
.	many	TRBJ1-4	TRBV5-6	TGTGCCAGCAGCTTGGGGACAACGGTGGCTAATGAAAAACTGTTTTTT	CASSLGTTVANEKLFF
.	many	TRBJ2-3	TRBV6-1	TGTGCCAGCAGATGGGGAGGCGGGATTGGCGCAGATACGCAGTATTTT	CASRWGGGIGADTQYF
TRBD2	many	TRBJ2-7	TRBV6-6	TGTGCCACCGCGGGAGAAACCTACGAGCAGTACTTC	CATAGETYEQYF
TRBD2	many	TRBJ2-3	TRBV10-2	TGCGCCAGCAGTGCCAGGACTAGCGGGGTGACCGGAGATACGCAGTATTTT	CASSARTSGVTGDTQYF
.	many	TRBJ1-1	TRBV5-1	TGCGCCAGCAGCTTGTTAGACCTTAACACTGAAGCTTTCTTT	CASSLLDLNTEAFF
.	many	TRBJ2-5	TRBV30	TGTGCCTGGAGTGGGGACCAAGAGACCCAGTACTTC	CAWSGDQETQYF
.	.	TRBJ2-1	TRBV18	TGTGCCAGCTCACCTGGTTGGGGGCAGTTCTTC	CASSPGWGQFF
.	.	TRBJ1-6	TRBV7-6	TGTGCCAGCAGCTTAAGCCAGGGGAAGAGCTCACCCCTCCACTTT	CASSLSQGKSSPLHF
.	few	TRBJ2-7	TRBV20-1	TGCAGTGCTAGAGACTCGAGTAGAAACTCCTACGAGCAGTACTTC	CSARDSSRNSYEQYF
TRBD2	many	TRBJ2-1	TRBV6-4	TGTGCCAGCAGTGTCCGGGAGGGCTCCTACAATGAGCAGTTCTTC	CASSVREGSYNEQFF
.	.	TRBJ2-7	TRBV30	TGTGCCTGGAGTAACCGGCAAGGGACCTCCGATCTCGAGCAGTACTTC	CAWSNRQGTSDLEQYF
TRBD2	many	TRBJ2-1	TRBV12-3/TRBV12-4	TGTGCCAGCAGGGCAGGGGCGCAGGCGGGAGGGCCTCAAGAGCAGTTCTTC	CASRAGAQAGGPQEQFF
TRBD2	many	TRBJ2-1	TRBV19	TGTGCCAGTAGTTTGCGACTAGCGGGATCCTACAATGAGCAGTTCTTC	CASSLRLAGSYNEQFF
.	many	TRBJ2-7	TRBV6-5	TGTGCCAGCAGTTACTCGTCGGTGACTGGCTCCTACGAGCAGTACTTC	CASSYSSVTGSYEQYF
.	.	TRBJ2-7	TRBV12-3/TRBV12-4	TGTGCCAGCAGTTTTGGTGTTATGGACGAAGAGCAGTACTTC	CASSFGVMDEEQYF
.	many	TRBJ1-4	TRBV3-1	TGTGCCAGCAGCCCGAATCACCAGACTAATGAAAAACTGTTTTTT	CASSPNHQTNEKLFF
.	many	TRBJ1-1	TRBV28	TGTGCCAGCAGTTTCCTAGATGAAGCTTTCTTT	CASSFLDEAFF
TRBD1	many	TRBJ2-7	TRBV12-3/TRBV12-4	TGTGCCAGCAGTTTAGCGGACAGGGCCGCCTACGAGCAGTACTTC	CASSLADRAAYEQYF
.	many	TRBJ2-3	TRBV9	TGTGCCAGCAGCGTATTGGAACATACGCAGTATTTT	CASSVLEHTQYF
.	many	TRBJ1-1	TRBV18	TGTGCCAGCTCCCCAGGGGTTTCGCGAACTGAAGCTTTCTTT	CASSPGVSRTEAFF
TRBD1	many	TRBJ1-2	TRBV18	TGTGCCAGCTCACCAGACAGGGGAAACTATGGCTACACCTTC	CASSPDRGNYGYTF
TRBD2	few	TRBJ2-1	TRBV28	TGTGCCAGCAGTCGACTAGCGGGAGGGAGGTACAATGAGCAGTTCTTC	CASSRLAGGRYNEQFF
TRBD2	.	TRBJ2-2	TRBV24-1	TGTGCCACCACGCCGGGGGGAAACACCGGGGAGCTGTTTTTT	CATTPGGNTGELFF
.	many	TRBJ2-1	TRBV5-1	TGCGCCAGCAGCTTGGTCGGGGGCAGGAATGAGCAGTTCTTC	CASSLVGGRNEQFF
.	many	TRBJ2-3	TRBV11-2	TGTGCCAGCAGCTTAGCCCCTCCCCCATCCCGGGCAGATACGCAGTATTTT	CASSLAPPPSRADTQYF
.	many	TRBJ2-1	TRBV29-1	TGCAGCGTCCCGACGGGGGCGAATGAGCAGTTCTTC	CSVPTGANEQFF
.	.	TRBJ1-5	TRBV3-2	TGTGCCAGCAGCCGGGTAATCAGTGGGCAGCCCCAGCATTTT	CASSRVISGQPQHF
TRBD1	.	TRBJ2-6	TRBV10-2	TGCGCCAGCGCTTTAGGGACAGCCTGGGCCAACGTCCTGACTTTC	CASALGTAWANVLTF
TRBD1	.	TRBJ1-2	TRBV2	TGTGCCAGCAACAGGGGTGTCTATGGCTACACCTTC	CASNRGVYGYTF
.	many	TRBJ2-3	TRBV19	TGTGCCAGTAGTAACACGCGGCGGATTGCGGATACGCAGTATTTT	CASSNTRRIADTQYF
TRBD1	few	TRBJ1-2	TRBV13	TGTGCCAGCAGCTCCACCCCAGGGGGCGCTGGCTATGGCTACACCTTC	CASSSTPGGAGYGYTF
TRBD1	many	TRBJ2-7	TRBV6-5	TGTGCCAGCAGTCGGGGACAGGGGAGCTACGAGCAGTACTTC	CASSRGQGSYEQYF
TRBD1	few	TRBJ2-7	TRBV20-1	TGCAGTGCCCCGGGACAGTCGGACTACGAGCAGTACTTC	CSAPGQSDYEQYF
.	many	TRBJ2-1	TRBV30	TGTGCCTGGAGTGCTCGTCGGGACTACAATGAGCAGTTCTTC	CAWSARRDYNEQFF
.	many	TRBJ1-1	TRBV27	TGTGCCAGCATACCGGAGGGAAACACTGAAGCTTTCTTT	CASIPEGNTEAFF
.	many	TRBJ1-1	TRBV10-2	TGCGCCAGCAGTGAGTTGTCAAACAGGATGAACACTGAAGCTTTCTTT	CASSELSNRMNTEAFF